The source of this T cell receptor beta chain is a study of blood T cell repertoires in COVID-19. On the study more broadly: Samples of COVID-19 (acute and convalescent) were obtained from the United States, Italy and Spain.

This clone was seen just once. Germline V gene lookup returns CDR1 PRHDT and CDR2 FYEKMQ (reference sequence). CDR3 length: 15 amino acids. V shed 1 base, J shed 5 bases, and the junction held 3 bases outside the gene matches. The assay was immunoSEQ multiplex PCR, and TCRdb's table has in-frame clones only and misses some. The sample gives a few hundred thousand clones, roughly 87% of which show up once; 5.5% to 6% is in the top ten. Residents of 20 to 25 US areas, aged roughly 18 to 89 years, made up the participants. This sequence originates from a woman aged 30 to 39 who had recovered from COVID-19. Sequencing was performed on PBMCs or T cells enriched from blood (not recorded which). V gene TRBV13 combines with J gene TRBJ2-1; 9 bases fit TRBD2. The CDR3 loop is CASSLEASGDNEQFF. DNA for the CDR3: TGTGCCAGCAGCTTAGAGGCTAGCGGGGACAATGAGCAGTTCTTC.